This TCR beta chain was sequenced for a study of cytomegalovirus exposure and HLA in healthy donors (dated 2017 in TCRdb). Turning to the overall study: In an earlier analysis of 587 of the donors, approximately 300 Gb of sequence data and 100 million or so unique TCR beta sequences from 180 million or so T cells were reported. Around 320 gigabases of sequencing data and some 85 million unique TCR sequences were included in an early release covering over 600 HLA-typed donors. Of the roughly 410 genotyped donors, less than 90% were placed in the genetic ancestry cluster associated with self-reported Caucasian donors. The aim of the study was to test whether cataloging public T cell receptors could identify signatures of past pathogen exposure. The study used immunosequencing to profile the T cell repertoires of 670 or so subjects and linked those repertoires to cytomegalovirus serostatus. Along with the approximately 700-subject first cohort, a separate validation cohort of more than 90 different subjects was used. High-throughput TCR immunosequencing, statistical association of individual TCRs with disease status, and machine learning were combined to predict cytomegalovirus infection status. To study patterns of TCR occurrence, a later analysis re-analyzed previously published TCR beta repertoires from 600 to 750 donors and added high-resolution HLA genotyping. The later analysis used no new phenotypic data to find candidate immune exposures, relying instead on TCR beta sequences and their occurrence across donors. To decide whether each TCR beta V gene segment behaved as functional or pseudogenic, an earlier analysis of fewer than 750 of the donors relied on high-throughput TCR beta sequencing. Donor age, sex, ethnicity and CMV serostatus were compiled together with the repertoire data. A later genetic analysis used genome-wide SNP genotypes for about 60% of the roughly 670 donors, treating that subset as a discovery cohort. All discovery cohort repertoires had been generated using a single sequencing platform. Both class I and class II loci were covered by HLA typing, at four-digit resolution. Typing coverage varied by locus: roughly 629-640 donors for A, B, C, DRB1 and DQB1; approximately 500 for DQA1; more than 600 for DPA1; approximately 450 for DPB1. A few DR-DQ haplotypes were handled as single units for association and clustering because linkage in the cohort was strong. Among approximately 370 genotyped donors of the cohort, an average of approximately 220,000 unique TCR beta nucleotide sequences was sequenced per donor, of which approximately 19% were non-productive. The investigation overall reported the following: A further reported finding was that TCR beta sequences accurately predicted the HLA-A and HLA-B alleles for most subjects in the first cohort. According to a later genetic analysis, donors in an Asian-associated ancestry cluster had fewer N-insertions in productive TCRs than the roughly 700-donor mean. Across donors, most TCR sequences were observed very rarely, whereas some public TCRs were present in many individuals. It was suggested by the authors that the approach could potentially be generalized to other disease states and immunological phenotypes. Some IMGT-functional V segments, including TRBV6-2 and TRBV6-3, could not be told apart with the 87-base-pair reads, so those segments were excluded. Compared with equally common non-associated chains, HLA-associated TCR beta chains in a later analysis were more clonally expanded and had lower generation probabilities. In vitro tests confirmed that a few of the cytomegalovirus-associated TCR beta chains recognize cytomegalovirus antigens. An association between a missense DCLRE1C variant and V-gene and J-gene trimming of TCR beta chains was found in a later genetic analysis and replicated in an independent cohort. For the cohort, immune exposure information was limited to CMV serostatus. This cohort had only TCR beta chains sequenced, and the lack of alpha or paired-chain data limited which features could be detected. When HLA alleles, especially DR and DQ, strongly co-occurred, attributing TCR associations to individual alleles was difficult. According to a later analysis, TCR association rates differed among HLA loci, with DRB1 alleles showing the most associated TCRs and HLA-C alleles showing the fewest. The sequencing pipeline was judged likely to have produced a cluster of highly shared sequence variants as a technical artifact. Linkage disequilibrium might explain the correlated functional status among segregating V segments, but an unknown experimental factor could not be ruled out. In both the original and validation cohorts, the classifier was reported to diagnose cytomegalovirus status with high specificity and sensitivity. A later analysis found that most CMV-associated TCR beta chains appeared HLA-restricted, with HLA associations seemingly driven largely by CMV exposure. Sequencing depth was assumed to be roughly uniform across donors in the presence/absence analyses, though that assumption may not hold. The study listed 150 to 200 TCR beta chains as associated with cytomegalovirus. Because HLA typing was unavailable for some donors at each locus, only the typed subset was used in association tests. Several of the top co-occurrence clusters appeared to be linked to parvovirus B19, influenza, CMV and Epstein-Barr virus, according to a later analysis. Because counts were too low, approximately 15 rarely observed V segments, including chromosome 9 orphons, were excluded from the earlier analysis of fewer than 650 of the donors. In an earlier analysis of around 600 of the donors, most TCR beta V segments appeared in productive rearrangements about 87% or about 30% of the time, broadly matching IMGT annotations. At a false discovery rate of 0.05, a later analysis linked about 17,000 TCR beta sequences to specific HLA alleles.

Concerning this clone: Its recognized antigen is unknown. No qualities accompany the bases; no much larger clone lies one base away.

The CDR1 and CDR2 encoded by the germline V gene (reference sequence) are MNHNY and SVGAGI. Trimming accounts for 4 bases at V and 7 bases at J, while the number of junction bases matched to no gene is 8. CDR3 length: 16 amino acids, cysteine to phenylalanine. Kept here is only the CDR3 DNA, which spans 48 bases and is read in frame from base 1. Libraries were made using the immunoSEQ multiplex PCR assay. A mixture of 60 forward primers for TCR Vbeta segments and 13 reverse primers for TCR Jbeta segments was used in the multiplex PCR. Amplification of the CDR3 region of rearranged TCR beta genes was performed with a multiplex PCR assay on genomic DNA. The Illumina HiSeq System was used to sequence the amplified TCR beta libraries as 87-base-pair reads. For the original study's pipeline: In a later analysis, tens of millions of unique TCR beta chains were counted across the 650 to 750 repertoires, and roughly 10 million of these chains were shared by at least two donors. Raw reads were error-corrected and collapsed into unique sequences by a nearest-neighbor algorithm in which closely related sequences were merged to remove PCR and sequencing errors. Alignment of CDR3 sequences to IMGT reference sequences was used to assign V, D and J gene segments. For a sequence to be retained, a match of at least six nucleotides was required to both a V gene segment and a J gene segment. Rearrangements were classified as productive when the CDR3 lacked stop codons and remained in frame with V and J, and all other rearrangements were classified as non-productive. Following IMGT convention, CDR3 was defined as the stretch from the second conserved V-encoded cysteine up to the conserved J-encoded phenylalanine. The earlier analysis of about 640 of the donors excluded any sequence lacking an unambiguous match to a single V gene segment. An earlier analysis of 587 of the donors classified V segments as functional when productive rearrangements were above 56.7% and as segregating when the standard deviation between donors was above 5%. A statistical classification framework was built for diagnosing cytomegalovirus status from the catalog of TCR beta chain sequences. A later analysis assigned V and J genes by comparing TCR nucleotide sequences with IMGT/GENE-DB human TR gene sequences. A later analysis assigned CDR3 sequences and most-parsimonious VDJ recombination scenarios with the TCRdist pipeline. In a later analysis, each TCR beta chain was defined by its CDR3 amino acid sequence together with its V-gene family, and reads lacking a unique V-gene family were excluded. To address suspected cross-contamination and a sequencing artifact, a later analysis removed several hundred highly shared, low-generation-probability nucleotide sequences. In a later analysis, a clonal expansion index was calculated for each public chain from normalized within-repertoire ranks of inferred template counts. Generation probabilities in a later analysis came from a VDJ recombination model fitted to out-of-frame rearrangements, and those results were checked against IGoR. A later analysis scored TCR-TCR, TCR-HLA and TCR-CMV co-occurrence with hypergeometric tests, applying a repertoire-size bias correction to TCR pairs. In a later analysis, false discovery rates were estimated by permuting HLA or CMV assignments 20 times. In a later analysis, co-occurring TCRs were grouped with DBSCAN, and TCRdist sequence similarity was added when clustering was performed within HLA-allele-positive subsets. Repertoires with fewer than 30,000 or more than 120,000 public chains were left out of co-occurrence clustering, as were a handful of repertoires with anomalous nucleotide sharing. TCRdb provides this immuneACCESS table in a form limited to in-frame rearrangements. Some clones are lacking; in checked studies, under half of them reflect an unresolved V gene, and why the rest are absent is not known. D and trimming were read from the DNA, whereas the V and J calls and clone size are those reported in that table. For this sample there are roughly 130,000 clones; 74% appear just once. The top ten clonotypes cover 5.5% to 7.5% of the sample.

The cohort consisted of 650 to 850 healthy bone marrow donors. At the time of sampling, all cohort members were nominally healthy, though unrecorded immune exposures were likely present. The donor was CMV seropositive and belonged to the group of more than 250 seropositive cohort members. Every donor gave a peripheral blood sample, and the peripheral blood mononuclear cells from that sample were used for TCR beta sequencing. The Qiagen DNeasy Blood Extraction Kit was used to extract genomic DNA from the blood cell samples. This clonotype originated in a woman aged 50 to 60 in good health and CMV-seropositive. Sequencing was done on a sample of PBMCs. The chain is made from TRBV6-6 and TRBJ1-4, and 11 bases in between align with TRBD1. The DNA is as follows: TGTGCCAGCAGTTCCAACCCCGGGACAGGGGGTGAAAAACTGTTTTTT. Translated, it gives CASSSNPGTGGEKLFF.